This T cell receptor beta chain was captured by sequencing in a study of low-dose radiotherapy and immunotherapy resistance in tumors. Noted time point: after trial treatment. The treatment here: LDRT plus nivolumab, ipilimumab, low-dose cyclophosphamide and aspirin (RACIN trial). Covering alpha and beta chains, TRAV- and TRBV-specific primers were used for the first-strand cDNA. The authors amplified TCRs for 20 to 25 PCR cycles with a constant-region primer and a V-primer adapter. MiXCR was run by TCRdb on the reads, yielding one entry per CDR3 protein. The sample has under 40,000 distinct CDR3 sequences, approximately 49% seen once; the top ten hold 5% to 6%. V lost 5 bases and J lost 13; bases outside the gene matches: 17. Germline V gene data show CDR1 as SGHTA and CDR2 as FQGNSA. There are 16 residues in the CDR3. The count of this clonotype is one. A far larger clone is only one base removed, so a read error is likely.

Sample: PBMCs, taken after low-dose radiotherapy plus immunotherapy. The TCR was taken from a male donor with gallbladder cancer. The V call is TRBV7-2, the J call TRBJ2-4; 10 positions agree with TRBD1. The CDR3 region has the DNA TGTGCCAGCAGCCCGCCGGGACAGGGGAGGAGTGGTGAGCAGTACTTC. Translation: CASSPPGQGRSGEQYF.